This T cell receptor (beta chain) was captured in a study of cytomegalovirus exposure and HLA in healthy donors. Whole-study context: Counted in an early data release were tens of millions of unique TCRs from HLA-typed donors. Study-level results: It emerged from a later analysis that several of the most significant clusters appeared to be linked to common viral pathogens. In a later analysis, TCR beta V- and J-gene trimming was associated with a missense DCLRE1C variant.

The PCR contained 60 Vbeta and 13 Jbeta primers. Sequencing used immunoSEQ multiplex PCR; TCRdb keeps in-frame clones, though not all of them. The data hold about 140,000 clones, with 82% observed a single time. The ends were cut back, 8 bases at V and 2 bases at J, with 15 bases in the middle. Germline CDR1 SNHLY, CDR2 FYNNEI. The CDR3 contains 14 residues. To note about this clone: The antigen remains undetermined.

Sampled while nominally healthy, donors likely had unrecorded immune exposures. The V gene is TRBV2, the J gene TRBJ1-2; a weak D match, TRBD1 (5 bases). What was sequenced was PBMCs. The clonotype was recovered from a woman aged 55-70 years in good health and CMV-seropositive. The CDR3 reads CASFRGGRNYGYTF. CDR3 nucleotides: TGTGCCAGCTTCCGGGGGGGACGGAACTATGGCTACACCTTC.